A selection of T cell receptor beta chains follows, all from one sample in a study of T cells expressing NK-cell markers. With the 5' RACE reads reprocessed, TCRdb shows one record per CDR3 protein and no DNA. The sample yields about 450,000 distinct CDR3 sequences, of which the top ten take up approximately 7%. Sequenced: blood T cells: a sorted CD56 or NKG2C T cell subset, CD4+ or CD8+ T cells, or bulk PBMC T cells (not recorded which). The receptors come from a woman between 18 and 70 years old in good health. Both conserved end residues are part of each CDR3.

V gene,CDR3 length,J gene,CDR3 protein
TRBV12-3/TRBV12-4,15,TRBJ1-1,CASSSTRTGDGEAFF
TRBV25-1,15,TRBJ1-1,CASSEHGQFNTEAFF
TRBV4-1,16,TRBJ1-1,CASSQVMGGPNTEAFF
TRBV20-1,20,TRBJ2-3,CSASQGTDLGLGWYADTQYF
TRBV4-1,15,TRBJ2-3,CASSQSLAGGDTQYF
TRBV6-1,16,TRBJ2-1,CASHQGWTGVYNEQFF
TRBV12-3/TRBV12-4,12,TRBJ2-7,CASRGGTYEQYF
TRBV4-3,13,TRBJ1-6,CASSQRWNSPLHF
TRBV12-3/TRBV12-4,16,TRBJ1-5,CASSFGDIFSNQPQHF
TRBV20-1,11,TRBJ1-1,CSAGKGTEAFF
TRBV4-3,15,TRBJ2-3,CASSQDAGLASAQYF
TRBV5-1,13,TRBJ1-2,CASARSRDYGYTF
TRBV28,12,TRBJ2-7,CASSSPGGEQYF
TRBV5-1,13,TRBJ2-2,CASSFTYTGELFF
TRBV21-1,14,TRBJ2-7,CASRHSPRGDEQYF
TRBV25-1,14,TRBJ2-6,CASTRSSGANVLTF
TRBV7-2,14,TRBJ2-1,CASSAGLALNEQFF
TRBV30,15,TRBJ1-2,CAWVGRQGPNYGYTF
TRBV29-1,13,TRBJ1-2,CSAGTGVNYGYTF
TRBV6-1,15,TRBJ1-4,CASSATRVLTEKLFF
TRBV5-1,15,TRBJ2-3,CASSLVGKTTDTQYF
TRBV30,14,TRBJ2-1,CAWSGLAGHNEQFF
TRBV4-2,17,TRBJ2-7,CASSQDLSAGPSYEQYF
TRBV28,16,TRBJ1-4,CASTPGWPRVDEKLFF
TRBV12-3/TRBV12-4,14,TRBJ1-4,CASSWGTVNEKLFF
TRBV12-3/TRBV12-4,14,TRBJ2-3,CASSLASATDMQYF
TRBV20-1,15,TRBJ1-5,CSARGGGKGNQPQHF
TRBV6-1,16,TRBJ2-3,CASSLTSGGYTDTQYF
TRBV30,14,TRBJ2-5,CASTSGGARETQYF
TRBV29-1,12,TRBJ1-1,CSVEESGPRAFF
TRBV7-3,16,TRBJ1-6,CASSLRGGGYNSPLHF
TRBV4-3,15,TRBJ2-7,CASSQETGPTYEQYF
TRBV11-1,18,TRBJ2-2,CASSHAPPGQGNTGELFF
TRBV12-3/TRBV12-4,15,TRBJ1-5,CASRLGGGSNQPQHF
TRBV4-2,15,TRBJ2-4,CASSRPGQDTNIQYF
TRBV6-1,14,TRBJ2-1,CASGAGVLANEQFF
TRBV7-2,11,TRBJ1-1,CASSLAGVAFF
TRBV29-1,15,TRBJ2-5,CSVLGLAGDQETQYF
TRBV5-5,13,TRBJ2-3,CASRRQGPDTQYF
TRBV7-9,15,TRBJ2-5,CASSLAGEPAETQYF
TRBV12-3/TRBV12-4,13,TRBJ1-2,CASSLRALYGYTF
TRBV10-3,14,TRBJ1-1,CAIRQGQGNTEAFF
TRBV9,14,TRBJ1-5,CASSVPGGNQPQHF
TRBV28,16,TRBJ2-5,CASSSVFDRFAETQYF
TRBV7-2,15,TRBJ2-7,CASSLALAGGYEQYF
TRBV7-3,17,TRBJ2-3,CASSLTGRGQEEDTQYF
TRBV12-3/TRBV12-4,15,TRBJ2-3,CASRHTGGGPDTQYF